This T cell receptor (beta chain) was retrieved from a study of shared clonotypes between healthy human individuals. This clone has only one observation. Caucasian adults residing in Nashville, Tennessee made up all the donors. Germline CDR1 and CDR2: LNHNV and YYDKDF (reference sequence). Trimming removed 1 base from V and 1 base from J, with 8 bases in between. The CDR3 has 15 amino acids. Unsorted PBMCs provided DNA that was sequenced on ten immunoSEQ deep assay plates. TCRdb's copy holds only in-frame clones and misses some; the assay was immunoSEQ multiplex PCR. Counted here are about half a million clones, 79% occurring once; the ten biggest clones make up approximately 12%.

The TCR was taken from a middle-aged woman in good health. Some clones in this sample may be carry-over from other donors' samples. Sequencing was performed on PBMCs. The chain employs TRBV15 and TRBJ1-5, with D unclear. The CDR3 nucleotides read TGTGCCACCAGCAGAGGGGTAGGGAGCAATCAGCCCCAGCATTTT. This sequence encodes CATSRGVGSNQPQHF.